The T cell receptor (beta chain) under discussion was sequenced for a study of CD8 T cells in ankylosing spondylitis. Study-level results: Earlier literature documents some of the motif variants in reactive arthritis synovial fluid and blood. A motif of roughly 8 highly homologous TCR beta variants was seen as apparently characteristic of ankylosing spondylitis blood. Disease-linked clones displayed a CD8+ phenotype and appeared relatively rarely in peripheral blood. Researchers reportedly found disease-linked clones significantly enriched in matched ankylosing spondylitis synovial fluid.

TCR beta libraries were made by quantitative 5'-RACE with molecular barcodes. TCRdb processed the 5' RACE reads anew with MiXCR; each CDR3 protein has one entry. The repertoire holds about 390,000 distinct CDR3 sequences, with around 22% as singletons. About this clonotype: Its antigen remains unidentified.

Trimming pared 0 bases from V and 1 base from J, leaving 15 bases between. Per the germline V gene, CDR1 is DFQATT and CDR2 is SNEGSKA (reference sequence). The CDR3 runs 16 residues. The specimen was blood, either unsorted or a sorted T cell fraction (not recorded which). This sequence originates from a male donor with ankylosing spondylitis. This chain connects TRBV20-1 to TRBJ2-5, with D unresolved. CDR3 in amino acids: CSARDSQRPGQETQYF. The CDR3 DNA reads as TGCAGTGCTAGAGATTCCCAGCGACCGGGCCAAGAGACCCAGTACTTC.